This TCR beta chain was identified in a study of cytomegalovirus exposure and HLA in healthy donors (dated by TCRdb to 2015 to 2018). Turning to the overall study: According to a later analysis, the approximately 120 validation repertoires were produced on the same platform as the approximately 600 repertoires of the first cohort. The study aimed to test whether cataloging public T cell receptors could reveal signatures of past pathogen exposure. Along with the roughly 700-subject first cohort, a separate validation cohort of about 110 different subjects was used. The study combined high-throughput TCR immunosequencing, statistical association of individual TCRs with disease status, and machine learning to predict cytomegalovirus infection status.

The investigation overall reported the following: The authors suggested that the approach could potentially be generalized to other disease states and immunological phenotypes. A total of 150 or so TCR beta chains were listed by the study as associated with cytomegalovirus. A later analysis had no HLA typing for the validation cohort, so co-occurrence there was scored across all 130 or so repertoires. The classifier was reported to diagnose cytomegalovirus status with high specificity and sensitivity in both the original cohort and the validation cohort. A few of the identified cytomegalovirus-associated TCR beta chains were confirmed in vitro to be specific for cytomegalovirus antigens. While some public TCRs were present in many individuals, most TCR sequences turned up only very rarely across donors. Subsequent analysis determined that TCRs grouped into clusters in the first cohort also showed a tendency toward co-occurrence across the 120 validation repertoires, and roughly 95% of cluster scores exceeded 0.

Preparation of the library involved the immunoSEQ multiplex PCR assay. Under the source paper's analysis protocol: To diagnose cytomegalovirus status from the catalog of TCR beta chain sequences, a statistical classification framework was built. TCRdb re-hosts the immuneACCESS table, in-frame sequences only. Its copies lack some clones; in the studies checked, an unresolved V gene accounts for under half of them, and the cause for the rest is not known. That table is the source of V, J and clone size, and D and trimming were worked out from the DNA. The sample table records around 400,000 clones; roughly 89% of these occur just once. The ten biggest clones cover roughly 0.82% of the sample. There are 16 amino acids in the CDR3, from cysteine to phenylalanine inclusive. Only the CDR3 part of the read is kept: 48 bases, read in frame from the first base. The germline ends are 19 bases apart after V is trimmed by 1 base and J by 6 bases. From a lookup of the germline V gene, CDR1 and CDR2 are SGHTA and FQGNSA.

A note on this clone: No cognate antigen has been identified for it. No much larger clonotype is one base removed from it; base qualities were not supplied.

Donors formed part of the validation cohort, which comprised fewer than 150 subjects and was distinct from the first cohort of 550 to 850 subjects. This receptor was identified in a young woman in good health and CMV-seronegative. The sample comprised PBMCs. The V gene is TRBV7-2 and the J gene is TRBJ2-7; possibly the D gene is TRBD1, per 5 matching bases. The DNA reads TGTGCCAGCAGCTTAGTTAATCCCAGGGTCAGAGGCGAGCAGTACTTC. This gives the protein CASSLVNPRVRGEQYF.